This T cell receptor beta chain was obtained from a study of blood T cell repertoires in COVID-19. Germline CDR1 and CDR2: SGHAT and FQNNGV. V shed 3 bases and J 0 bases; nucleotides not matched to a gene: 8. The CDR3 has 19 amino acids. Sequencing was performed with immunoSEQ multiplex PCR; in TCRdb, only in-frame clones are kept and a portion is missing. The profile shows about 300,000 clones, 90% of them singletons. The participants were between about 18 and 90 years old and came from 24 US areas. V is TRBV11-2 and J is TRBJ2-3; 14 nucleotides match TRBD2. Specimen: PBMCs or T cells enriched from blood (not recorded which). The sequence came from a woman aged 18-35 years with acute COVID-19. In nucleotides, the CDR3 is TGTGCCAGCAGCTTCCCGTCGGGGACTAGCGGGAGTAGCACAGATACGCAGTATTTT. Its translation: CASSFPSGTSGSSTDTQYF. The entire variable domain, with the rest obtained from reference TRBV11-2 and TRBJ2-3, is as follows: EAGVAQSPRYKIIEKRQSVAFWCNPISGHATLYWYQQILGQGPKLLIQFQNNGVVDDSQLPKDRFSAERLKGVDSTLKIQPAKLEDSAVYLCASSFPSGTSGSSTDTQYFGPGTRLTVL.